These T cell receptor beta chains were read from a single sample in a study of graft-versus-host responses after intestinal transplantation. The protocol was immunoSEQ multiplex PCR, while the TCRdb copy is restricted to in-frame clones and leaves out a portion. The sample has around 5,700 clones, 25% to 30% seen once. This material consisted of alloreactive CD4+ T cells from a mixed lymphocyte reaction culture, taken before transplantation. The origin of the receptors is a human patient who was an organ donor for intestinal transplantation. Both conserved end residues are part of each CDR3. Each record gives: J gene, V gene, D gene, clone size, CDR3 protein, CDR3 DNA. A D gene is named only where the DNA matches it firmly. A row's size may be missing; if present it is once, few, many or a size class.

TRBJ2-5,TRBV14,TRBD2,few,CASSLSPGLAGKETQYF,TGTGCCAGCAGCCTCTCCCCGGGACTAGCGGGAAAAGAGACCCAGTACTTC
TRBJ2-7,TRBV5-1,NA,NA,CASSWGWGAGYEQYF,TGCGCCAGCAGCTGGGGTTGGGGCGCCGGGTACGAGCAGTACTTC
TRBJ2-5,TRBV7-9,NA,NA,CASSLETQYF,TGTGCCAGCAGCTTAGAGACCCAGTACTTC
TRBJ1-2,TRBV7-9,NA,medium-sized,CASSFLATLF,TGTGCCAGCAGCTTCCTTGCGACTCTCTTC
TRBJ2-5,TRBV5-1,NA,NA,CASSFQGWETQYF,TGCGCCAGCAGCTTCCAGGGCTGGGAGACCCAGTACTTC
TRBJ2-7,TRBV6-6,TRBD1,medium-sized,CASRGTGTGVYEQYF,TGTGCCAGCAGGGGAACCGGGACAGGGGTGTACGAGCAGTACTTC
TRBJ1-6,TRBV7-2,TRBD1,few,CASSLRTGGSPLHF,TGTGCCAGCAGCCTTCGGACAGGGGGGTCACCCCTCCACTTT
TRBJ2-5,TRBV9,TRBD2,few,CASSVRGGQTQYF,TGTGCCAGCAGCGTACGGGGGGGCCAGACCCAGTACTTC
TRBJ2-7,TRBV7-2,NA,NA,CASSFRDAYEQYF,TGTGCCAGCAGCTTCCGGGATGCCTACGAGCAGTACTTC
TRBJ2-5,TRBV7-9,NA,NA,CASSFLGGQAETQYF,TGTGCCAGCAGCTTTTTAGGGGGTCAGGCAGAGACCCAGTACTTC
TRBJ2-3,TRBV7-9,NA,NA,CASSSNTDTQYF,TGTGCCAGCAGCTCTAACACAGATACGCAGTATTTT
TRBJ2-6,TRBV18,NA,NA,CASSPQGAGANVLTF,TGTGCCAGCTCACCACAGGGCGCCGGGGCCAACGTCCTGACTTTC
TRBJ2-1,TRBV6-5,TRBD2,few,CASRASGGHEQFF,TGTGCCTCTAGGGCTAGCGGGGGACATGAGCAGTTCTTC
TRBJ1-6,TRBV9,NA,NA,CASSLGHSVSLHSPLHF,TGTGCCAGCAGCTTAGGCCATTCCGTGAGCCTTCATTCACCCCTCCACTTT
TRBJ2-7,TRBV4-1,NA,NA,CASSPRKDKTYEQYF,TGCGCCAGCAGCCCTAGAAAGGACAAGACCTACGAGCAGTACTTC
TRBJ2-7,TRBV4-1,TRBD1,few,CASSQQTGYGEQYF,TGCGCCAGCAGCCAACAGACAGGGTATGGCGAGCAGTACTTC
TRBJ1-6,TRBV4-1,TRBD1,NA,CASSQARGSWNSPLHF,TGCGCCAGCAGCCAAGCCAGGGGGTCGTGGAATTCACCCCTCCACTTT
TRBJ2-2,TRBV4-1,TRBD2,medium-sized,CASSLPTSGREGGELFF,TGCGCCAGCAGCCTTCCCACTAGCGGGAGGGAAGGCGGGGAGCTGTTTTTT
TRBJ2-3,TRBV30,NA,NA,CAWSVGDTDTQYF,TGTGCCTGGAGTGTAGGGGACACAGATACGCAGTATTTT
TRBJ1-1,TRBV25-1,TRBD1,few,CASSVDRVSMNTEAFF,TGTGCCAGCAGTGTCGACAGGGTCTCCATGAACACTGAAGCTTTCTTT
TRBJ1-2,TRBV5-1,NA,NA,CASSLAISDYGYTF,TGCGCCAGCAGCTTGGCCATAAGTGACTATGGCTACACCTTC
TRBJ2-7,TRBV15,TRBD2,NA,CATSRDKVGGNNFVAGAGEQYF,TGTGCCACCAGCAGAGATAAGGTGGGGGGTAATAATTTCGTAGCGGGAGCCGGCGAGCAGTACTTC
TRBJ2-3,TRBV19,TRBD2,NA,CASSMGTSRTTDTQYF,TGTGCCAGTAGTATGGGGACTAGCAGAACCACAGATACGCAGTATTTT